This TCR beta chain was identified in a study of cytomegalovirus exposure and HLA in healthy donors. Study context: The same platform was used for the 120 or so validation repertoires as for the 600 to 700 first-cohort repertoires, as reported in a later analysis. Study-level results: In the roughly 120 validation repertoires, a later analysis found that first-cohort TCR clusters tended to co-occur. The study designated 150 or so TCR beta chains cytomegalovirus-associated.

With respect to this clone: Its antigen remains unknown.

This table comes from immunoSEQ multiplex PCR, and its TCRdb copy is limited to in-frame clones, with some not included. The data show some 150,000 clones, roughly nine tenths seen once. CDR1 MNHEY and CDR2 SVGAGI come from the germline V gene. The CDR3 has 13 residues. Losses at the gene ends were 3 bases for V and 6 bases for J; bases not matched to a gene: 3. The receptor was isolated from a man aged 18 to 35 in good health and CMV-seropositive. J is TRBJ1-2 and V is TRBV6-5, with 8 bases matching TRBD1. Material for sequencing was PBMCs. CDR3 coding DNA: TGTGCCAGCAGTTATAGCAGGGGGCATGGCTACACCTTC. It yields the protein CASSYSRGHGYTF.